Following are 23 T cell receptor beta chains from one sample sequenced in a study of blood T cell repertoires in COVID-19. Generated by immunoSEQ multiplex PCR, the TCRdb table keeps only in-frame clones and is missing some. The repertoire holds about 42,000 clones, with roughly 73% as singletons. Sequenced material: peripheral blood. The receptors come from a woman in her 70s with acute or convalescent COVID-19.

There are a few counts of this clone. The V gene is TRBV4-1, the J gene TRBJ1-3; 8 bases match TRBD1. The CDR3 is 20 amino acids. CDR1 is MGHRA and CDR2 is YSYEKL in the germline V gene. J was trimmed by 0 bases and V by 1 base; bases with no gene match: 14. For the CDR3, the DNA is TGCGCCAGCAGCCAAGGAGGGATTGGACAGGGCCTACTCTCTGGAAACACCATATATTTT. Amino acid sequence: CASSQGGIGQGLLSGNTIYF.

This clone has more than one count but fewer than ten. The genes are TRBV6-2 or TRBV6-3 and TRBJ2-2; 10 bases are shared with TRBD2. Germline-derived CDR1 and CDR2 are MNHEY and SVGEGT. V lost 5 bases and J lost 4; bases outside the gene matches: 1. The CDR3 length is 14 residues. The CDR3, as DNA: TGTGCCAGCAGTAGCGGGGGGGCCACCGGGGAGCTGTTTTTT. Translation gives CASSSGGATGELFF.

The chain links TRBV5-8 to TRBJ1-6; D remains unclear. CDR1 and CDR2 (germline): SGHTS, YDEGEE. V lost 3 bases and J 8 bases, leaving 15 bases between the germline ends. The CDR3 sequence is 15 residues long. Written as DNA, the CDR3 is TGTGCCAGCAGCTCCCGGCCCGTCGGGTATTCACCCCTCCACTTT. Encoded protein: CASSSRPVGYSPLHF.

This clone was recorded once. The rearrangement uses TRBV11-2 and TRBJ1-6; D unclear. The V gene lost 4 bases and the J gene lost 10 bases, with 14 bases spanning the gap. The CDR3 extends over 14 amino acids. Germline CDR1 SGHAT, CDR2 FQNNGV. CDR3 amino acids: CASSSGGISSPLHF. CDR3 in DNA: TGTGCCAGCAGCTCGGGTGGCATTTCCTCACCCCTCCACTTT.

This chain links TRBV11-2 with TRBJ1-4, with a tentative D call TRBD1 (6 bases). This CDR3 comprises 12 residues. V dropped 7 bases and J dropped 8 bases, with 11 bases sitting between them. Germline CDR1 SGHAT, CDR2 FQNNGV. The CDR3 loop is CASNRVGEKLFF. CDR3 nucleotides: TGTGCCAGCAACAGGGTAGGGGAAAAACTGTTTTTT.

This CDR3 reads CASSLRQGAFYEQYF. CDR3 nucleotides: TGTGCCAGCAGTTTGCGACAGGGGGCCTTCTACGAGCAGTACTTC. This sequence joins TRBV27 and TRBJ2-7, with 10 bases identical to TRBD1. Trimming took 3 bases from V and 3 from J; bases not matched to a gene: 5. The CDR3 extends over 15 amino acids. Germline-derived CDR1 and CDR2 are MNHEY and SMNVEV (reference sequence).

The chain employs TRBV10-3 and TRBJ1-2, with 7 bases lining up with TRBD1. J was trimmed by 6 bases and V by 2 bases; bases with no gene match: 6. The CDR3 spans 14 residues. Germline CDR1 is ENHRY and CDR2 is SYGVKD. CDR3 in amino acids: CAISEAGQSHGYTF. The CDR3 DNA sequence: TGTGCCATCAGTGAGGCGGGACAGAGCCATGGCTACACCTTC.

Here the CDR3 reads CASSDRDRGPWNSPLHF. The CDR3 bases are TGTGCCAGCAGCGACCGGGACAGGGGCCCCTGGAATTCACCCCTCCACTTT. The chain combines TRBV5-5 with TRBJ1-6; 10 bases are shared with TRBD1. The CDR3 loop spans 17 amino acids. Germline values: CDR1 SGHKS, CDR2 YYEKEE (reference sequence). J lost 7 bases, V lost 4 bases, and 11 bases had no gene match.

The chain employs TRBV7-2 and TRBJ1-6; D not certain. CDR1 is SGHTA, CDR2 FQGNSA, per germline. The germline V and J ends were trimmed by 5 bases and 5 bases, with 4 bases remaining between them. This CDR3 has 12 residues. CDR3 nucleotides: TGTGCCAGCAGCACAAATAATTCACCCCTCCACTTT. The encoded protein is CASSTNNSPLHF.

This clone came up once. The chain recombines TRBV2 with TRBJ1-1; a possible D gene is TRBD1 (5 bases). The germline V gene has CDR1 SNHLY and CDR2 FYNNEI. The V end was cut by 6 bases, the J end by 6 bases, with 11 bases between. The CDR3 spans 12 residues. CDR3 sequence reads: CASSASTAEAFF. The CDR3 nucleotides read TGTGCCAGCAGCGCCTCGACAGCTGAAGCTTTCTTT.

The chain uses TRBV27 and TRBJ1-3, with D tentatively TRBD1 (6 bases). The germline V gene encodes CDR1 MNHEY and CDR2 SMNVEV (reference sequence). Trimming cost V 6 bases and J 5 bases, with 23 bases left between them. This CDR3 contains 17 residues. This CDR3 reads CASSLSQTGFIRNTIYF. CDR3 coding DNA: TGTGCCAGCAGCCTTTCTCAGACAGGATTTATAAGAAACACCATATATTTT.

This chain uses TRBV3-1 (or the pseudogene TRBV3-2) with TRBJ2-7; no clear D gene. The CDR3 length is 14 residues. Germline V CDR1 and CDR2: LGHDT, YNNKEL (reference sequence). The V and J ends lost 0 bases and 0 bases respectively, with 6 bases between them. CDR3: CASSQDPSSYEQYF. In DNA form, the CDR3 reads TGTGCCAGCAGCCAAGATCCGAGCTCCTACGAGCAGTACTTC.

This chain uses TRBV7-2 with TRBJ2-1; weak D call: TRBD2 (5 bases). Per germline, CDR1 SGHTA and CDR2 FQGNSA. V lost 5 bases and J 11 bases, leaving 31 bases between the germline ends. CDR3 length: 18 amino acids. DNA of the CDR3: TGTGCCAGCAGCCCCCGCGGTTTCGGGATTACACATGTTTCGAAGCAGTTCTTC. It encodes CASSPRGFGITHVSKQFF.

This rearrangement joins TRBV3-1 (or the pseudogene TRBV3-2) to TRBJ1-2, with 8 bases fitting TRBD1. The J segment lost 5 bases and the V segment lost 4 bases, leaving 12 bases of the junction unmatched. This CDR3 is built from 16 residues. In germline, CDR1 is LGHDT, CDR2 YNNKEL (reference sequence). The CDR3, as DNA: TGTGCCAGCAGCCCAGCGGCCGGGACAGGAGTATATGGCTACACCTTC. Protein sequence: CASSPAAGTGVYGYTF.

This chain connects TRBV4-3 to TRBJ1-2, with unresolved D. Trimming took 3 bases from V and 8 from J, leaving 16 bases between them. The CDR3 sequence is 14 residues long. The V gene's germline CDR1 is LGHNA and CDR2 YSLEER. CDR3 amino acids: CASSHRGGSEGYTF. The CDR3 DNA sequence: TGCGCCAGCAGCCATAGAGGAGGGTCGGAGGGCTACACCTTC.

This clone appeared once. The V gene is TRBV5-5, the J gene TRBJ2-1; 9 positions match TRBD2. CDR1 SGHKS and CDR2 YYEKEE come from the germline V gene (reference sequence). V lost 1 base, J lost 6 bases, and 5 bases stayed unmatched. The CDR3 has 15 residues. CDR3 bases: TGTGCCAGCAGCTTGTTAGTTAGCGGGAGCAATGAGCAGTTCTTC. Protein product: CASSLLVSGSNEQFF.

In DNA form, the CDR3 reads TGTGCCAGCAGCTCACCCAGGGGGGAGAACACTGAAGCTTTCTTT. Translating gives CASSSPRGENTEAFF. The V and J genes are TRBV28 and TRBJ1-1, with TRBD1 matching over 7 bases. This CDR3 has 15 amino acids. CDR1 is MDHEN and CDR2 is SYDVKM in the germline V gene. Unmatched junction bases numbered 8, after V lost 6 bases and J lost 1 base.

The chain couples TRBV4-1 to TRBJ1-1; TRBD1 might be the D (6 bases). Germline lookup yields CDR1 MGHRA and CDR2 YSYEKL. V lost 2 bases to trimming and J lost 1 base, with 11 bases between them. The CDR3 has 15 amino acids. The CDR3 coding sequence is TGCGCCAGCAGCCAACCGACAGGAAGGAACACTGAAGCTTTCTTT. It encodes CASSQPTGRNTEAFF.

The genes are TRBV18 and TRBJ1-5, with D possibly being TRBD1 (5 bases). The ends were cut back, 2 bases at V and 7 bases at J, with 12 bases in the middle. Germline CDR1 and CDR2: KGHSH and LQKENI. This CDR3 contains 14 residues. The CDR3 region is CASSPNQGDQPQHF. The CDR3 region has the DNA TGTGCCAGCTCACCAAATCAGGGTGACCAGCCCCAGCATTTT.

This rearrangement joins TRBV18 to TRBJ1-3, with D unresolved. Trimming cost V 0 bases and J 7 bases, with 7 bases left between them. Germline CDR1 is KGHSH and CDR2 is LQKENI. The CDR3 loop spans 13 amino acids. CDR3 DNA sequence: TGTGCCAGCTCACCACCATCAGTTAACACCATATATTTT. Translating it yields CASSPPSVNTIYF.

The rearrangement links TRBV7-2 to TRBJ1-1; D gene ambiguous. Germline CDR1 and CDR2: SGHTA and FQGNSA. The CDR3 consists of 16 residues. V dropped 1 base and J dropped 0 bases, with 12 bases sitting between them. The CDR3 region is CASSLGQATMNTEAFF. CDR3 in DNA: TGTGCCAGCAGCTTAGGGCAGGCGACCATGAACACTGAAGCTTTCTTT.

The CDR3 coding sequence is TGTGCCAGCAGGGACACCGACAAAGGAGATACGCAGTATTTT. It codes for CASRDTDKGDTQYF. V gene TRBV7-9 combines with J gene TRBJ2-3; possibly TRBD1 for D (5 bases). The CDR3 consists of 14 residues. Per germline, CDR1 SEHNR and CDR2 FQNEAQ (reference sequence). V was cut by 6 bases and J by 5 bases, with 15 bases left in between.

This CDR3 reads CASSLDNLETQYF. The CDR3 coding sequence is TGCGCCAGCAGCTTGGACAATTTGGAGACCCAGTACTTC. The rearrangement uses TRBV5-1 and TRBJ2-5; D call uncertain. The V end lost 0 bases, the J end lost 5 bases, and 8 bases lay between the germline ends. The CDR3 runs to 13 residues. Germline V gene lookup returns CDR1 SGHRS and CDR2 YFSETQ.